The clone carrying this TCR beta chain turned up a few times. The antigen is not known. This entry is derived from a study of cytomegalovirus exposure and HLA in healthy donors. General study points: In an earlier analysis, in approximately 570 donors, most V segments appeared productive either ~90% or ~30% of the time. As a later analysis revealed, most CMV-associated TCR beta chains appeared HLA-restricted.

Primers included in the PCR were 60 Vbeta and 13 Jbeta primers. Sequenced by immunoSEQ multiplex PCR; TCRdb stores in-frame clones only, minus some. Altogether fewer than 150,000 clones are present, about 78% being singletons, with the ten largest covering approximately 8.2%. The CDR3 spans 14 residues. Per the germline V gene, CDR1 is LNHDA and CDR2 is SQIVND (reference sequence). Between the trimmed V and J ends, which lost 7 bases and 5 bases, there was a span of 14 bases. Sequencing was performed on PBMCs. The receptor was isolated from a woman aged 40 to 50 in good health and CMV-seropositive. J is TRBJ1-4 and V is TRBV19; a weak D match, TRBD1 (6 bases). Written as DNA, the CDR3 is TGTGCCAGTACCCTTGGGACACGGAATGAAAAACTGTTTTTT. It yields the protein CASTLGTRNEKLFF.